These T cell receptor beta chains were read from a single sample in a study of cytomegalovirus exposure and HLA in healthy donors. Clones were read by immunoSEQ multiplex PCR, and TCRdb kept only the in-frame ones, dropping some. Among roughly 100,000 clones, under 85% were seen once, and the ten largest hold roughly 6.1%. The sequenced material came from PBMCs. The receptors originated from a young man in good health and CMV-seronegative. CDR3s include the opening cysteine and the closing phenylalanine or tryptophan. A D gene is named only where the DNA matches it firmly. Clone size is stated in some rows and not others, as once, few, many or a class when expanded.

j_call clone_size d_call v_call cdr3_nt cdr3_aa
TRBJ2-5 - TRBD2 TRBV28 TGTGCCAGCAGTTCTTACCCAGCGGGAGGGGTTAGGAAGACCCAGTACTTC CASSSYPAGGVRKTQYF
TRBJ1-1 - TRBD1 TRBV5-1 TGCGCCAGCAGCCCGCCACAGGGGGTCCACACTGAAGCTTTCTTT CASSPPQGVHTEAFF
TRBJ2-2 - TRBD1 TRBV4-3 TGCGCCAGCAGGTCGCCCGGGACAGACACCGGGGAGCTGTTTTTT CASRSPGTDTGELFF
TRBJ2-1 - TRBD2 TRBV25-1 TGTGCCAGCACACCTCCGGGACTACCCGACAATGAGCAGTTCTTC CASTPPGLPDNEQFF
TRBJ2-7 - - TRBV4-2 TGTGCCAGCCGCGCAGAGGGGGAATCCGACTACGAGCAGTACTTC CASRAEGESDYEQYF
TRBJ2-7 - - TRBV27 TGTGCCAGCAGTTACCAGGGATCCTACGAGCAGTACTTC CASSYQGSYEQYF
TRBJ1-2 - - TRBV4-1 TGCGCCAGCAGCCAAGAACGGGTTAACTATGGCTACACCTTC CASSQERVNYGYTF
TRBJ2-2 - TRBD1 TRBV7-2 TGTGCCAGCAGCCCCAGGACAGGGGTCGGGGAGCTGTTTTTT CASSPRTGVGELFF
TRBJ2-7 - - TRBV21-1 TGTGCCAGCAGCGGACTAGCGAACTACGAGCAGTACTTC CASSGLANYEQYF
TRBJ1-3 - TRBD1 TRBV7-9 TGTGCCAGCAGTCTCGAAAATGGGACAGGGCATGGAAACACCATATATTTT CASSLENGTGHGNTIYF
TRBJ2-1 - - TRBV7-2 TGTGCCAGCAGCTCACCCGCGGGGTACAATGAGCAGTTCTTC CASSSPAGYNEQFF
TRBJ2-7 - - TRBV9 TGTGCCAGCAGCGAGGGAACGGGAAACGGCGAGCAGTACTTC CASSEGTGNGEQYF
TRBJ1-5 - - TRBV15 TGTGCCACCAGCAGTGGGAGGGGGGATCAGCCCCAGCATTTT CATSSGRGDQPQHF
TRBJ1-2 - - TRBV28 TGTGCCGTCCAAAGGAGTGGCTATGGCTACACCTTC CAVQRSGYGYTF
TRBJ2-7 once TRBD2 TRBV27 TGTGCCAGCCTCTCTGCGGGAGGAAACTACGAGCAGTACTTC CASLSAGGNYEQYF
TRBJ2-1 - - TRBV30 TGTGCCTGGATTAGTAATAGCGGAAATGAGCAGTTCTTC CAWISNSGNEQFF
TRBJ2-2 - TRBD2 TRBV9 TGTGCCAGCAGCGTCACTAGCGGACTGAACACCGGGGAGCTGTTTTTT CASSVTSGLNTGELFF
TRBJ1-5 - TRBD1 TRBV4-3 TGCGCCAGCAGCCAAGATAGCCCGACAGGGGGCCAGCCCCAGCATTTT CASSQDSPTGGQPQHF
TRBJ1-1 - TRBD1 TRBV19 TGTGCCAGTAGTCAACAGGGGGCTATGAACACTGAAGCTTTCTTT CASSQQGAMNTEAFF
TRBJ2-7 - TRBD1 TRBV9 TGTGCCAGCAGCGTTCGACAGGGTTCCTACGAGCAGTACTTC CASSVRQGSYEQYF
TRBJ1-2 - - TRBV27 TGTGCCAGCAGCATAGGGGGTAACTATGGCTACACCTTC CASSIGGNYGYTF
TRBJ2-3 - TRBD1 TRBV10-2 TGCGCCACGGGACAGGGAACAGATACGCAGTATTTT CATGQGTDTQYF
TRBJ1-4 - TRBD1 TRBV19 TGTGCCAGTAGATGGGGACAGGGGGCACCTAATGAAAAACTGTTTTTT CASRWGQGAPNEKLFF
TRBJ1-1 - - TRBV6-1 TGTGCCAGCAGTGGCTCTTACACTTCGGGGGCTTTCTTT CASSGSYTSGAFF
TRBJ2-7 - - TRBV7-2 TGTGCCAGCAGCACGGGACTCCTGCCGCACGAGCAGTACTTC CASSTGLLPHEQYF
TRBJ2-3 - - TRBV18 TGTGCCAGCTCACCTAATACGCAGTATTTT CASSPNTQYF
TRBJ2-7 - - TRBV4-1 TGCGCCAGCAGCCAAGATTTTGGCACCCTGGTCGAGCAGTACTTC CASSQDFGTLVEQYF
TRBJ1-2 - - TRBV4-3 TGCGCCAGCAGCCAAGATTGGGCAGGGAACTATGGCTACACCTTC CASSQDWAGNYGYTF